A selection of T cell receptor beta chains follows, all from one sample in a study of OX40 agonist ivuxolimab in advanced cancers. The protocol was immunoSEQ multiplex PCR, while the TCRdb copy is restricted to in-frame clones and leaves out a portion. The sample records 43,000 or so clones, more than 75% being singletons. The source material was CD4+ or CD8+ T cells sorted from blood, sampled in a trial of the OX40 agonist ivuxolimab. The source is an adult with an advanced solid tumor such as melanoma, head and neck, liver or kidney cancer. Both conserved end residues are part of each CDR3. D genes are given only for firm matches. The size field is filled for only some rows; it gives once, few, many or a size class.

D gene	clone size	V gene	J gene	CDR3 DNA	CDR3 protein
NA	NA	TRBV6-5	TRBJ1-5	TGTGCCAGCAGTTACTCACAGGGAGTTAATCAGCCCCAGCATTTT	CASSYSQGVNQPQHF
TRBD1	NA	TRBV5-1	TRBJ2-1	TGCGCCAGCAGCTTGGCCTTAGGGGGCGCGTACAATGAGCAGTTCTTC	CASSLALGGAYNEQFF
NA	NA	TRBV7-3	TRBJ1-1	TGTGCCAGCAGCTTACAGGGAGACACTGAAGCTTTCTTT	CASSLQGDTEAFF
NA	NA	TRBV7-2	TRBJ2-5	TGTGCCAGCAGCATACCGGCGGGGGCGGGAGAGACCCAGTACTTC	CASSIPAGAGETQYF
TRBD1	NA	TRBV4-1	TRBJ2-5	TGCGCCAGCACCCGAGACCCTGGACAGGGGAACGGGGAGACCCAGTACTTC	CASTRDPGQGNGETQYF
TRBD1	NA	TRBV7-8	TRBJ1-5	TGTGCCAGCAGCCGTACTACAGGGGGCCTCAGCAATCAGCCCCAGCATTTT	CASSRTTGGLSNQPQHF
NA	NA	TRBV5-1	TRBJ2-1	TGCGCCAGCAGCTCCGTGGGGGGAATGTACAATGAGCAGTTCTTC	CASSSVGGMYNEQFF
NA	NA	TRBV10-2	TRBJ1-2	TGCGCCAGCAGTGAAGGGCAGGGGAAGAACTATGGCTACACCTTC	CASSEGQGKNYGYTF
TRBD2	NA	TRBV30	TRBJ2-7	TGTGCCCTCTCGGGGGGCTCCTACGAGCAGTACTTC	CALSGGSYEQYF
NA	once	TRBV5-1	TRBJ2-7	TGCGCCAGCAGCTTGGATCGGAACAAGGAGCAGTACTTC	CASSLDRNKEQYF
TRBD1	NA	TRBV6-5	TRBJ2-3	TGTGCCAGCAGTTACTCTTACAGGGGCAAAGATACGCAGTATTTT	CASSYSYRGKDTQYF
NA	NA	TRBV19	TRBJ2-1	TGTGCCAGTAGTATTCAGGGGTTTATAGGGGATGAGCAGTTCTTC	CASSIQGFIGDEQFF
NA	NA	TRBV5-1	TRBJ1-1	TGCGCCAGCAGCTTGGTAGCGGGAAACACTGAAGCTTTCTTT	CASSLVAGNTEAFF
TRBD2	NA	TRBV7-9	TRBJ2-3	TGTGCCAGCAGCCTACTAGCGGGAAGCACAGATACGCAGTATTTT	CASSLLAGSTDTQYF
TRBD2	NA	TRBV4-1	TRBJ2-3	TGCGCCAGCAGCCAATGGACTAGCGGGAGCACAGATACGCAGTATTTT	CASSQWTSGSTDTQYF
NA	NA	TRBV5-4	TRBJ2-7	TGTGCCAGCAGCTCGGCGGAGGTTAAAGGCGAGCAGTACTTC	CASSSAEVKGEQYF
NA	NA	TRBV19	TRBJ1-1	TGTGCCAGTAATTCCCCGGGGAAGGATGCTGAAGCTTTCTTT	CASNSPGKDAEAFF
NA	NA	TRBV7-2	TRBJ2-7	TGTGCCAGCAGCTTAGGCGTACTTGGCGAGCAGTACTTC	CASSLGVLGEQYF
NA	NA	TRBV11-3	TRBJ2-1	TGTGCCAGCAGCTTAGGGGGAACAGGTTCCTACAATGAGCAGTTCTTC	CASSLGGTGSYNEQFF
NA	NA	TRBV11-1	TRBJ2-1	TGTGCCAGCAGCCCGATTCCGGGGCGATACAATGAGCAGTTCTTC	CASSPIPGRYNEQFF
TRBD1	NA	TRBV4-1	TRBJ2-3	TGCGCCAGCAGCCAAGTGGACAGGCGCACAGATACGCAGTATTTT	CASSQVDRRTDTQYF
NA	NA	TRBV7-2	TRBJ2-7	TGTGCCAGCAGCTCGGACGCGGGGTTACTTTACGAGCAGTACTTC	CASSSDAGLLYEQYF
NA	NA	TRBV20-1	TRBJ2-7	TGCAGTGCTTCCTCACCTCGGGAGCAGTACTTC	CSASSPREQYF
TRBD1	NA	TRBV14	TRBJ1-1	TGTGCCAGCAGCCTTCCGGGACAGGGGGGATCGGAAGCTTTCTTT	CASSLPGQGGSEAFF
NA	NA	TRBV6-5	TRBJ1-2	TGTGCCAGCAGTTATCGGAGGGGGGCGGGAGGTGGCTACACCTTC	CASSYRRGAGGGYTF
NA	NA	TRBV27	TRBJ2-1	TGTGCCAGCACTTCGGCCTATGAGCAGTTCTTC	CASTSAYEQFF
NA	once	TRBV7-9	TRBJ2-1	TGTGCCAGCAGCTTAGTCCGGACTTCCACCGGCGATGAGCAGTTCTTC	CASSLVRTSTGDEQFF
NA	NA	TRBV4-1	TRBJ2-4	TGCGCCAGCAGCTTCCAGGGTGAGAGAAACATTCAGTACTTC	CASSFQGERNIQYF